Described below is a single TCR beta chain sequence and its context. What it recognizes is unknown. The source of the sample is a study of shared clonotypes between healthy human individuals. Execution of the assay was at deep level. The authors loaded around 190 ng DNA, 27,000 or so T cell genomes, into sorted-subset replicate PCRs. The method was immunoSEQ multiplex PCR; TCRdb's version includes in-frame clones alone and lacks a portion of them. There are under 850,000 clones in the sample; more than 85% occur only once, and less than 25% lies in the top ten. Naive CD8 cells, CD45RO-negative and positively selected for CCR7, excluded terminally differentiated effector memory CD45RA+ cells. V was cut by 0 bases and J by 5 bases, with 7 bases left in between. The V gene's germline CDR1 is PRHDT and CDR2 FYEKMQ (reference sequence). This CDR3 contains 14 residues. Study-level findings and limits: It was the non-shared clonotypes that had lower generation probabilities than clonotypes shared by all four donors.

Material for sequencing was naive CD8+ T cells sorted from blood. The rearrangement uses TRBV13 and TRBJ2-2, with D possibly being TRBD2 (5 bases). The TCR sequence derives from a man younger than 40 in good health. The CDR3 DNA reads TGTGCCAGCAGCTTAGGACGGACTACCGGGGAGCTGTTTTTT. Translation: CASSLGRTTGELFF.